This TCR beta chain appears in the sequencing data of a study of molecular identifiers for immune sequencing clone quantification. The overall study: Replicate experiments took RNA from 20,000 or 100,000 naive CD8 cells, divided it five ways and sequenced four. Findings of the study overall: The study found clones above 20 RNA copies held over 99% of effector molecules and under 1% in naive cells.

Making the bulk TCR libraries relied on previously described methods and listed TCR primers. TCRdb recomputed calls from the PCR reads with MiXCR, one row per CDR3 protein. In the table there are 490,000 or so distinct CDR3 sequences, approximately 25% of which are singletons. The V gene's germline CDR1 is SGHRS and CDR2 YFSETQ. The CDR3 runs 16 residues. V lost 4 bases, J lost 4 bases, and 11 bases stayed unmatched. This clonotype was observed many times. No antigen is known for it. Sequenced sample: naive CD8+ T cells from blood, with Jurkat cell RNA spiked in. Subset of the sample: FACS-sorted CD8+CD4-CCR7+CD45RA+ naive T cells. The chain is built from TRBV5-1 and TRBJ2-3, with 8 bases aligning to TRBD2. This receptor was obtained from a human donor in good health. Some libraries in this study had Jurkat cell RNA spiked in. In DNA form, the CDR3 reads TGCGCCAGCAGCGATATCTCCGGACTAGCCCCAGATACGCAGTATTTT. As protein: CASSDISGLAPDTQYF.